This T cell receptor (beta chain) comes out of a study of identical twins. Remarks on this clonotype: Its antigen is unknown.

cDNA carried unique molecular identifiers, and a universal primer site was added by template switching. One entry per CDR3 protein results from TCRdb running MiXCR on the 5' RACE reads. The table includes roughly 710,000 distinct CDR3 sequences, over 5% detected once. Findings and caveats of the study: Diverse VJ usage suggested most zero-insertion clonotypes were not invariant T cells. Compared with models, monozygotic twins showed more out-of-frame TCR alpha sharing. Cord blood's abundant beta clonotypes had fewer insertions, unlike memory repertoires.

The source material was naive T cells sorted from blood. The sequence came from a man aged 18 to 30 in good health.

The CDR3 loop is CASDKTGGYNEQFF. Here the CDR3 DNA reads TGTGCCAGCGATAAGACAGGGGGATACAATGAGCAGTTCTTC. The chain uses TRBV7-9 and TRBJ2-1; 9 bases align to TRBD1. V was clipped by 8 bases and J by 4 bases; unmatched bases: 6. The CDR3 covers 14 residues. CDR1 is SEHNR and CDR2 is FQNEAQ in the germline V gene (reference sequence).